These 14 T cell receptor beta chains came from one sample sequenced in a study of cytomegalovirus exposure and HLA in healthy donors. Primers included in the PCR were 60 Vbeta and 13 Jbeta primers. Produced via immunoSEQ multiplex PCR; TCRdb's table is partial and in-frame only. The sample carries some 110,000 clones, 60% to 80% recorded once. The specimen was PBMCs. These receptors came from a man over 45 in good health and CMV-seropositive.

The chain carries TRBV27 and TRBJ2-2; maybe TRBD1 (6 bases). Per the germline V gene, CDR1 is MNHEY and CDR2 is SMNVEV (reference sequence). This CDR3 region has 17 residues. The V end lost 5 bases, the J end lost 3 bases, and 19 bases lay between the germline ends. The CDR3: CASSLDRLRADTGELFF. In DNA, the CDR3 is TGTGCCAGCAGTCTCGACAGGTTACGGGCAGACACCGGGGAGCTGTTTTTT.

The genes are TRBV7-9 and TRBJ2-3, with TRBD2 matching over 14 bases. Germline CDR1 reads SEHNR; CDR2 reads FQNEAQ (reference sequence). The CDR3 is 19 amino acids. The J segment lost 4 bases and the V segment lost 5 bases, leaving 14 bases of the junction unmatched. This chain's CDR3 is CASSLKSGTSGSRPDTQYF. CDR3 coding DNA: TGTGCCAGCAGCCTAAAGTCCGGGACTAGCGGGAGTCGGCCAGATACGCAGTATTTT.

The rearrangement uses TRBV7-2 and TRBJ1-5, with D maybe TRBD1 (6 bases). Deletions cut 4 bases from V and 5 bases from J, with 18 bases between. Germline V gene data show CDR1 as SGHTA and CDR2 as FQGNSA. This CDR3 has 16 amino acids. DNA of the CDR3: TGTGCCAGCAGCTCTGGGATTGGGGGCGGGCATCAGCCCCAGCATTTT. Its translation: CASSSGIGGGHQPQHF.

V and J are TRBV5-6 and TRBJ2-7; 8 bases fit TRBD1. With V trimmed by 4 bases and J by 3 bases, 6 bases remained unmatched. This CDR3 is 14 amino acids long. The germline gives CDR1 SGHDT, CDR2 YYEEEE. In DNA, the CDR3 is TGTGCCAGCAGCCCTGCCGGGACAGGCTACGAGCAGTACTTC. Translated: CASSPAGTGYEQYF. The variable domain in full, completed from reference TRBV5-6 and TRBJ2-7, reads DAGVTQSPTHLIKTRGQQVTLRCSPKSGHDTVSWYQQALGQGPQFIFQYYEEEERQRGNFPDRFSGHQFPNYSSELNVNALLLGDSALYLCASSPAGTGYEQYFGPGTRLTVT.

The CDR3: CASSLDSTGENTEAFF. The CDR3 bases are TGTGCCAGCAGCTTAGATTCGACAGGGGAGAACACTGAAGCTTTCTTT. The chain carries TRBV11-2 and TRBJ1-1; 8 bases line up with TRBD1. This CDR3 is 16 amino acids long. Germline lookup yields CDR1 SGHAT and CDR2 FQNNGV. The V segment lost 0 bases and the J segment 1 base; nucleotides outside the gene matches: 4.

The rearrangement links TRBV2 to TRBJ1-1; 7 positions match TRBD1. CDR1 and CDR2 from the germline V gene are SNHLY and FYNNEI. Trimming took 7 bases from V and 4 from J; bases not matched to a gene: 9. This CDR3 is 14 amino acids long. CDR3 protein: CASIDRVGGTEAFF. CDR3 DNA: TGTGCCAGCATTGACAGGGTAGGGGGCACTGAAGCTTTCTTT.

Only a few counts were recorded for this clone. The rearrangement uses TRBV18 and TRBJ1-5; possibly TRBD1 for D (6 bases). The CDR3 totals 15 residues. Trimming removed 3 bases at V and 7 bases at J, with 16 bases between. Looked up from germline, CDR1 is KGHSH and CDR2 is LQKENI. CDR3 loop: CASSPLGARDQPQHF. The CDR3, as DNA: TGTGCCAGCTCACCGCTGGGGGCTAGGGACCAGCCCCAGCATTTT.

The V call is TRBV28, the J call TRBJ2-2; a possible D gene is TRBD2 (5 bases). Per germline, CDR1 MDHEN and CDR2 SYDVKM. This CDR3 comprises 14 residues. V lost 5 bases and J lost 7, with 14 bases in between. In DNA, the CDR3 is TGTGCCAGCAGTCCCCACCTACGGGGCGGGGAGCTGTTTTTT. It translates to CASSPHLRGGELFF.

This chain links TRBV29-1 with TRBJ2-3; tentatively, D is TRBD2 (5 bases). Trimming left V 3 bases short and J 0 bases short, with 10 bases between. Germline-derived CDR1 and CDR2 are SQVTM and ANQGSEA. This CDR3 has 14 residues. CDR3 DNA: TGCAGCGTTGAGGACTCCTCTAGCACAGATACGCAGTATTTT. The encoded protein is CSVEDSSSTDTQYF.

This chain uses TRBV7-9 with TRBJ2-7, with D possibly being TRBD1 (5 bases). V lost 9 bases, J lost 2 bases, and 17 bases lay in between. The CDR3 extends over 14 amino acids. From germline, CDR1 is SEHNR and CDR2 FQNEAQ (reference sequence). The CDR3 sequence: CASGQWANPYEQYF. For the CDR3, the DNA is TGTGCCAGTGGACAATGGGCCAACCCCTACGAGCAGTACTTC.

The J gene is TRBJ1-4, the V gene TRBV19; maybe TRBD1 (5 bases). V was pared by 5 bases and J by 6 bases, with 13 bases between. The V gene's germline CDR1 is LNHDA and CDR2 SQIVND (reference sequence). CDR3 length: 14 amino acids. CDR3 residues: CASSAKTVHEKLFF. The CDR3, as DNA: TGTGCCAGTAGTGCGAAGACAGTCCATGAAAAACTGTTTTTT.

The chain recombines TRBV2 with TRBJ2-7; 8 bases line up with TRBD1. The CDR3 is 15 amino acids. V lost 2 bases to trimming and J lost 2 bases; unmatched junction nucleotides: 5. CDR1 is SNHLY and CDR2 is FYNNEI in the germline V gene. This chain's CDR3 is CASSEKGRGPYEQYF. In DNA form, the CDR3 reads TGTGCCAGCAGTGAAAAAGGCAGGGGGCCCTACGAGCAGTACTTC.

The rearrangement links TRBV2 to TRBJ2-3; 11 positions match TRBD2. Germline V gives CDR1 SNHLY, CDR2 FYNNEI. The trim removed 10 bases at V and 10 bases at J, leaving 10 bases unmatched. This CDR3 is built from 13 residues. CDR3 in DNA: TGTGCCACGGATAGCGGGGGGGCCTGGTCGCAGTATTTT. Its protein product is CATDSGGAWSQYF.

The chain joins TRBV27 to TRBJ2-5; weak D call: TRBD1 (6 bases). The J call may be wrong; the DNA end is better matched by TRBJ2-7. CDR3 length: 12 residues. Germline-derived CDR1 and CDR2 are MNHEY and SMNVEV (reference sequence). The CDR3 spells CASSKGGNEQYF. The CDR3 region has the DNA TGTGCCAGCAGTAAAGGGGGTAACGAGCAGTACTTC.